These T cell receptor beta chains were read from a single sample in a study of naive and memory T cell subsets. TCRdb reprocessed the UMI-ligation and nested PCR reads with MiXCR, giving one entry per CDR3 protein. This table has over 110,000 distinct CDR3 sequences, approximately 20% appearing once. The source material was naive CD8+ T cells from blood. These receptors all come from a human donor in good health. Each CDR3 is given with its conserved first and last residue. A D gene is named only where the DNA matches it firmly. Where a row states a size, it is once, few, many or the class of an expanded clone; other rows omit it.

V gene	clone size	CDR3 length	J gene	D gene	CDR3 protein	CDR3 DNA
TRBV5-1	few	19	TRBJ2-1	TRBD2	CASSLGTSGSFLGVDEQFF	TGCGCCAGCAGCTTGGGGACTAGCGGGAGTTTCCTCGGGGTGGATGAGCAGTTCTTC
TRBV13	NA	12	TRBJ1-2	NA	CASSLGVYGYTF	TGTGCCAGCAGCTTAGGGGTCTATGGCTACACCTTC
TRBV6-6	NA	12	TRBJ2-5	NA	CASSQQRETQYF	TGTGCCAGCAGTCAGCAGAGAGAGACCCAGTACTTC
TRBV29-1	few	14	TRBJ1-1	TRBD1	CSVDTGTENTEAFF	TGCAGCGTGGACACCGGGACAGAGAACACTGAAGCTTTCTTT
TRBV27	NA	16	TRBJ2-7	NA	CASSLWSMSSTYEQYF	TGTGCCAGCAGTTTATGGTCCATGAGCAGTACCTACGAGCAGTACTTC
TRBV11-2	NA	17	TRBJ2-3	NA	CASSLRLAPPMPDTQYF	TGTGCCAGCAGCTTACGTCTAGCCCCTCCAATGCCAGATACGCAGTATTTT
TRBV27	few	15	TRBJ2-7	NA	CASSLRWGGSYEQYF	TGTGCCAGCAGTTTAAGGTGGGGTGGCTCCTACGAGCAGTACTTC
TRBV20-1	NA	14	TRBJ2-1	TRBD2	CSARDGLVIHEQFF	TGCAGTGCTAGAGATGGACTAGTTATCCATGAGCAGTTCTTC
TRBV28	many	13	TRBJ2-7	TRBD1	CASSPEDRYEQYF	TGTGCCAGCAGTCCAGAGGACAGGTACGAGCAGTACTTC
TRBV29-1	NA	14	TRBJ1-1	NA	CSCWGANGNTEAFF	TGCAGCTGTTGGGGGGCCAATGGGAACACTGAAGCTTTCTTT
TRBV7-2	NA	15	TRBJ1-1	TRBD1	CASSYTQGAQAEAFF	TGTGCCAGCAGCTATACCCAGGGGGCGCAAGCTGAAGCTTTCTTT
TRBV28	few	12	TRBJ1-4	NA	CASSPDGGKLFF	TGTGCCAGCAGTCCAGACGGGGGAAAACTGTTTTTT
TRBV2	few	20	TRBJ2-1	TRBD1	CASSEDRTGEDEGSYNEQFF	TGTGCCAGCAGCGAGGACCGGACAGGGGAGGATGAAGGCTCCTACAATGAGCAGTTCTTC
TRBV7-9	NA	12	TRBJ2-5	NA	CASSLFRETQYF	TGTGCCAGCAGCCTGTTTCGGGAGACCCAGTACTTC
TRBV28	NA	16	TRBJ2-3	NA	CASSLRDTMYTDTQYF	TGTGCCAGCAGTTTAAGGGACACAATGTACACAGATACGCAGTATTTT
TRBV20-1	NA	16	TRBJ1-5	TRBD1	CSARDHGAGGHQPQHF	TGCAGTGCTAGAGATCACGGGGCAGGGGGCCATCAGCCCCAGCATTTT
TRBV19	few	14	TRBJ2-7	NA	CASSIEQGAYEQYF	TGTGCCAGTAGTATAGAACAGGGCGCCTACGAGCAGTACTTC
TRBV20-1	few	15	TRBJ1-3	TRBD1	CSAEPRDRVGNTIYF	TGCAGTGCCGAACCCCGGGACAGGGTTGGAAACACCATATATTTT
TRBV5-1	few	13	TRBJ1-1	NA	CASSFDMDTEAFF	TGCGCCAGCAGCTTTGATATGGACACTGAAGCTTTCTTT
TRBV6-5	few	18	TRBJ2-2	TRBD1	CASSYWTGGDANTGELFF	TGTGCCAGCAGTTATTGGACAGGGGGAGACGCGAACACCGGGGAGCTGTTTTTT
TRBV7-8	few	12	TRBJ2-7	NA	CASGRAAYEQYF	TGTGCCAGCGGTAGGGCAGCCTACGAGCAGTACTTC
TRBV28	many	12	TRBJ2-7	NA	CASSQNRNEQYF	TGTGCCAGCAGCCAAAACAGGAACGAGCAGTACTTC
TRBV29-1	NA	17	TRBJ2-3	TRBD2	CSVEDFAGGVLTDTQYF	TGCAGCGTTGAAGATTTTGCGGGAGGGGTTCTGACAGATACGCAGTATTTT
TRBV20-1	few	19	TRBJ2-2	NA	CSARELGPAGTWNTGELFF	TGCAGTGCTAGAGAGTTGGGGCCCGCGGGGACTTGGAACACCGGGGAGCTGTTTTTT
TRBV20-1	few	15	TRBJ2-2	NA	CSASSQGRDTGELFF	TGCAGTGCTAGTTCACAGGGTAGGGACACCGGGGAGCTGTTTTTT
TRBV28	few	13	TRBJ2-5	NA	CASNVDRGETQYF	TGTGCCAGCAACGTGGACAGAGGCGAGACCCAGTACTTC
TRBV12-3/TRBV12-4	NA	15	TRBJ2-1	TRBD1	CASSFYLDRADEQFF	TGTGCCAGCAGTTTCTATTTGGACAGGGCCGATGAGCAGTTCTTC
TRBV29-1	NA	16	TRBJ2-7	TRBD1	CSVGGVQGASVYEQYF	TGCAGCGTAGGGGGCGTGCAGGGGGCTTCAGTCTACGAGCAGTACTTC
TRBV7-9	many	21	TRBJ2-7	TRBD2	CASSHHLGGTSGSSNSYEQYF	TGTGCCAGCAGCCACCACCTAGGGGGGACTAGCGGGAGTAGTAATTCCTACGAGCAGTACTTC
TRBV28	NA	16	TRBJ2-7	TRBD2	CASSFASGRGIWEQYF	TGTGCCAGCAGCTTTGCTAGCGGGAGAGGGATTTGGGAGCAGTACTTC
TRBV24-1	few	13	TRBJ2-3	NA	CATSDHLGDTQYF	TGTGCCACCAGTGACCACCTAGGGGATACGCAGTATTTT
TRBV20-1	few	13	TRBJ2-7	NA	CSATLVDSYEQYF	TGCAGTGCTACCCTCGTAGATTCCTACGAGCAGTACTTC
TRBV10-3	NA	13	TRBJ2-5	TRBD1	CAISGTGQETQYF	TGTGCCATCAGTGGGACAGGGCAAGAGACCCAGTACTTC
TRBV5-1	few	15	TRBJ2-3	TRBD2	CATSSGRTSTDTQYF	TGCGCCACCTCCAGCGGGAGGACCTCCACAGATACGCAGTATTTT
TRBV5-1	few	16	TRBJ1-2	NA	CASSYLGDSINYGYTF	TGCGCCAGCAGCTACTTAGGGGATTCTATTAACTATGGCTACACCTTC
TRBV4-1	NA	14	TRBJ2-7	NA	CASSLRKGRDEQYF	TGCGCCAGCAGCCTAAGGAAGGGTAGGGACGAGCAGTACTTC
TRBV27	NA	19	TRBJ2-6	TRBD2	CASSLSPPGRVSGANVLTF	TGTGCCAGCAGTTTATCCCCCCCAGGGAGGGTTTCTGGGGCCAACGTCCTGACTTTC
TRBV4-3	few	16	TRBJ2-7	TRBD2	CASSQVLAGAIYEQYF	TGCGCCAGCAGCCAGGTCCTAGCGGGAGCAATCTACGAGCAGTACTTC
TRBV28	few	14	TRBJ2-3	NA	CASRPDSRTDTQYF	TGTGCCAGCAGACCCGACTCGAGAACAGATACGCAGTATTTT
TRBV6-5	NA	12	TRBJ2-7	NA	CASSYRGEGQYF	TGTGCCAGCAGTTACAGGGGGGAGGGGCAGTACTTC
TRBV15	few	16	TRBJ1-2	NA	CATSDQQGQGSYGYTF	TGTGCCACCAGCGACCAGCAGGGTCAGGGATCCTATGGCTACACCTTC
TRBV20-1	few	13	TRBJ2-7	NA	CSALGFRDYEQYF	TGCAGTGCTCTAGGGTTTAGAGACTACGAGCAGTACTTC
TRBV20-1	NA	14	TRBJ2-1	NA	CSAIDSGRYNEQFF	TGCAGTGCTATCGACTCGGGCAGGTACAATGAGCAGTTCTTC
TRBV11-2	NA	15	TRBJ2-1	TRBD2	CASSPGTSGNNEQFF	TGTGCCAGCAGCCCCGGGACTAGCGGGAACAATGAGCAGTTCTTC
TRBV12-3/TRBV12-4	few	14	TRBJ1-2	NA	CASSLTLANYGYTF	TGTGCCAGCAGTTTAACGTTAGCTAACTATGGCTACACCTTC
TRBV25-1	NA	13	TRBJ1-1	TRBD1	CASSWGQLDEAFF	TGTGCCAGCAGTTGGGGACAGCTTGATGAAGCTTTCTTT
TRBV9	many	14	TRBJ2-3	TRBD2	CASSPAGVVDTQYF	TGTGCCAGCAGTCCAGCGGGAGTGGTAGATACGCAGTATTTT
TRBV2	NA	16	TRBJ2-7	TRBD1	CASSEAAGTVNYEQYF	TGTGCCAGCAGTGAAGCCGCAGGGACAGTGAACTACGAGCAGTACTTC
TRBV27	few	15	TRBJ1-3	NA	CASSFFDYSGNTIYF	TGTGCCAGCAGTTTCTTCGACTACTCTGGAAACACCATATATTTT
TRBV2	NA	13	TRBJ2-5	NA	CASSEYPGETQYF	TGTGCCAGCAGTGAATACCCGGGAGAGACCCAGTACTTC